The 13 T cell receptor beta chains below come from one sample, sequenced in a study of T cell responses to AZD1222 COVID-19 vaccine. The assay was immunoSEQ multiplex PCR, and TCRdb's table has in-frame clones only and misses some. The table includes around 130,000 clones, over 90% detected once. The specimen comprised peripheral blood, sampled on day 0 of AZD1222 vaccination. Source of these receptors: an adult in good health.

This sequence joins TRBV19 and TRBJ2-6, with D perhaps matching TRBD2 (6 bases). Germline-derived CDR1 and CDR2 are LNHDA and SQIVND (reference sequence). The ends were cut back, 0 bases at V and 0 bases at J, with 6 bases in the middle. The CDR3 extends over 16 amino acids. The CDR3: CASSIDGGSGANVLTF. The CDR3, as DNA: TGTGCCAGTAGTATAGACGGGGGCTCTGGGGCCAACGTCCTGACTTTC. Variable domain in full (rest from reference TRBV19 and TRBJ2-6): DGGITQSPKYLFRKEGQNVTLSCEQNLNHDAMYWYRQDPGQGLRLIYYSQIVNDFQKGDIAEGYSVSREKKESFPLTVTSAQKNPTAFYLCASSIDGGSGANVLTFGAGSRLTVL.

The genes are TRBV5-6 and TRBJ1-5, with no clear D. Germline assignment: CDR1 SGHDT and CDR2 YYEEEE. The CDR3 sequence is 14 residues long. The V end lost 2 bases, the J end lost 0 bases, and 6 bases lay between the germline ends. Written as DNA, the CDR3 is TGTGCCAGCAGCTTAAGTAGTAGCAATCAGCCCCAGCATTTT. The encoded protein is CASSLSSSNQPQHF.

This rearrangement joins TRBV5-6 to TRBJ1-2, with 7 nucleotides matching TRBD1. Germline loops: CDR1 SGHDT, CDR2 YYEEEE. With V trimmed by 4 bases and J by 7 bases, 16 bases remained unmatched. There are 16 residues in the CDR3. Here the CDR3 reads CASSILTGSGSGGYTF. CDR3 coding DNA: TGTGCCAGCAGCATCTTGACAGGGTCGGGTTCCGGTGGCTACACCTTC.

The V call is TRBV18, the J call TRBJ2-3; the match to TRBD2 covers 7 bases. V was pared by 2 bases and J by 0 bases, with 5 bases of the junction left unmatched. The CDR3 spans 16 residues. The V gene's germline CDR1 is KGHSH and CDR2 LQKENI. The CDR3 DNA reads TGTGCCAGCTCACCAATGGCGGGGGTTAGCACAGATACGCAGTATTTT. Its translation is CASSPMAGVSTDTQYF. The entire variable domain, with the rest obtained from reference TRBV18 and TRBJ2-3, is as follows: NAGVMQNPRHLVRRRGQEARLRCSPMKGHSHVYWYRQLPEEGLKFMVYLQKENIIDESGMPKERFSAEFPKEGPSILRIQQVVRGDSAAYFCASSPMAGVSTDTQYFGPGTRLTVL.

This chain connects TRBV7-2 to TRBJ2-3; unclear D gene. In germline, CDR1 is SGHTA, CDR2 FQGNSA. The CDR3 loop spans 17 amino acids. Trimming took off 2 bases at V and 2 bases at J, with 17 bases between the two ends. This CDR3 is CASSLRVRSSSTDTQYF. CDR3 DNA sequence: TGTGCCAGCAGCTTAAGGGTTAGGTCTTCTTCCACAGATACGCAGTATTTT. The variable domain in full, completed from reference TRBV7-2 and TRBJ2-3, reads GAGVSQSPSNKVTEKGKDVELRCDPISGHTALYWYRQSLGQGLEFLIYFQGNSAPDKSGLPSDRFSAERTGGSVSTLTIQRTQQEDSAVYLCASSLRVRSSSTDTQYFGPGTRLTVL.

The CDR3 sequence is CATSRRDSASPLHF. The DNA of the CDR3 is TGTGCCACCAGCAGACGGGACAGCGCCTCACCCCTCCACTTT. The rearrangement joins TRBV15 to TRBJ1-6, with TRBD1 identical over 7 bases. The germline V gene has CDR1 LNHNV and CDR2 YYDKDF (reference sequence). This CDR3 region has 14 residues. V dropped 2 bases and J dropped 10; count of bases not matched to a gene: 5.

V gene TRBV23-1 combines with J gene TRBJ2-1, with 11 bases matching TRBD1. TRBV23-1 is an ORF; its function is uncertain. The V segment lost 3 bases and the J segment 5 bases; nucleotides outside the gene matches: 9. The CDR3 is 17 residues long. The CDR3 spells CASSQHPWDRGDNEQFF. The CDR3 nucleotides are TGCGCCAGCAGTCAGCATCCCTGGGACAGGGGGGACAATGAGCAGTTCTTC.

V usage is TRBV29-1 and J usage is TRBJ2-7; 8 bases agree with TRBD1. Germline V CDR1 and CDR2: SQVTM, ANQGSEA. V shed 5 bases, J shed 2 bases, and the junction held 5 bases outside the gene matches. This CDR3 has 13 residues. In DNA form, the CDR3 reads TGCAGCGTTTTCCCAGGGGGCACCTACGAGCAGTACTTC. Translated, it gives CSVFPGGTYEQYF.

This chain links TRBV6-2 or TRBV6-3 with TRBJ1-5; D is ambiguous. The V gene lost 4 bases and the J gene lost 2 bases, with 18 bases spanning the gap. The CDR3 totals 17 residues. Germline assignment: CDR1 MNHEY and CDR2 SVGEGT. This chain's CDR3 is CASSSNRVGWGNQPQHF. The CDR3 DNA sequence: TGTGCCAGCAGTTCGAATCGGGTGGGATGGGGCAATCAGCCCCAGCATTTT.

This clone showed up just once. CDR3 in DNA: TGTGCCAGCAGTTTACCAGGGACGGACGACATGAACACTGAAGCTTTCTTT. Amino acid sequence: CASSLPGTDDMNTEAFF. V gene TRBV28 combines with J gene TRBJ1-1; D possibly corresponds to TRBD1 (5 bases). Trimming took 2 bases from V and 0 from J, leaving 16 bases between them. Germline CDR1 MDHEN, CDR2 SYDVKM. This CDR3 has 17 amino acids.

The chain is built from TRBV5-4 and TRBJ2-7; 10 bases are a match to TRBD1. Germline values: CDR1 SGHNT, CDR2 YYREEE (reference sequence). The V gene end was trimmed by 3 bases and the J gene end by 2 bases; junction bases not matched to a gene: 2. This CDR3 spans 14 amino acids. The CDR3 reads CASSWGTGAYEQYF. CDR3 bases: TGTGCCAGCAGCTGGGGGACAGGGGCCTACGAGCAGTACTTC.

This chain uses TRBV14 with TRBJ1-1; perhaps TRBD1 as D (5 bases). Germline CDR1 reads SGHDN; CDR2 reads FVKESK. Trimming took off 4 bases at V and 6 bases at J, with 12 bases between the two ends. The length of the CDR3 is 13 residues. The CDR3 nucleotides are TGTGCCAGCAGCCTAGTTATGGGGCCTGAAGCTTTCTTT. Translation gives CASSLVMGPEAFF.

The V call is TRBV7-9, the J call TRBJ2-1, with TRBD2 identical over 9 bases. The CDR3 sequence is 14 residues long. V trimming: 3 bases; J trimming: 6 bases; junction bases outside the gene matches: 3. Germline CDR1 and CDR2: SEHNR and FQNEAQ (reference sequence). The CDR3 loop reads CASSLAGGPNEQFF. CDR3 bases: TGTGCCAGCAGCTTGGCGGGAGGGCCCAATGAGCAGTTCTTC.